This entry lists 13 T cell receptor beta chains sequenced from one sample in a study of post-analysis software for immune sequencing data. Unique molecular identifiers had been added to the TCR beta cDNA libraries. One entry per CDR3 protein results from TCRdb running MiXCR on the PCR reads. Among roughly 730,000 distinct CDR3 sequences listed, 25% to 30% were seen once. Study outcomes and limitations: A handful of TRBV segments appeared more often in patients than in controls, and TRBV5-6, TRBV5-1 and TRBV20-1 were among these.

For these TCRs, the target antigens are not known. The specimen was blood. Receptors were obtained from a girl aged 5-17 years with multiple sclerosis.

Only one count was recorded for this clonotype. The V and J genes are TRBV5-1 and TRBJ1-2; D unresolved. Trimming shortened V by 0 bases and J by 7 bases, and 16 bases separated the two germline ends. The CDR3 consists of 15 residues. In germline, CDR1 is SGHRS, CDR2 YFSETQ. CDR3 DNA: TGCGCCAGCAGCTTGGAAGGAGAGGTCTCTAGTGGCTACACCTTC. It translates to CASSLEGEVSSGYTF. The complete variable domain, with remaining parts taken from reference TRBV5-1 and TRBJ1-2, reads KAGVTQTPRYLIKTRGQQVTLSCSPISGHRSVSWYQQTPGQGLQFLFEYFSETQRNKGNFPGRFSGRQFSNSRSEMNVSTLELGDSALYLCASSLEGEVSSGYTFGSGTRLTVV.

As to this clonotype: One end of the junction does not line up with germline, which may come from a read error. CDR3 in DNA: TGTGCCTGCAGTGAGGGACTCCCCACAGATACGCAGTATTTT. This translates into CACSEGLPTDTQYF. The V call is TRBV6-4, the J call TRBJ2-3; D might be TRBD2 (6 bases). CDR3 length: 14 residues. CDR1 is MRHNA, CDR2 SNTAGT, per germline.

This clonotype occurred a few times. This chain links TRBV20-1 with TRBJ2-7; 12 bases map to TRBD2. The trim removed 6 bases at V and 4 bases at J, leaving 7 bases unmatched. This CDR3 region has 14 residues. The V gene's germline CDR1 is DFQATT and CDR2 SNEGSKA (reference sequence). Here the CDR3 reads CSAGASGRVYEQYF. CDR3 sequence (DNA): TGCAGTGCAGGAGCTAGCGGGAGGGTGTACGAGCAGTACTTC.

J is TRBJ2-3 and V is TRBV6-2 or TRBV6-3; 7 bases are a match to TRBD2. From germline, CDR1 is MNHEY and CDR2 SVGEGT. Losses at the gene ends were 4 bases for V and 2 bases for J; bases not matched to a gene: 12. The CDR3 runs to 17 residues. Here the CDR3 reads CASSSLASGTTTDTQYF. The DNA of the CDR3 is TGTGCCAGCAGTTCCTTAGCCAGCGGGACTACCACAGATACGCAGTATTTT.

The rearrangement joins TRBV3-1 to TRBJ1-1; D is ambiguous. Germline loops: CDR1 LGHDT, CDR2 YNNKEL (reference sequence). The CDR3 is 13 residues long. V lost 3 bases, J lost 4 bases, and 9 bases lay in between. CDR3 sequence (DNA): TGTGCCAGCAGCCACACCGCATCCACTGAAGCTTTCTTT. As protein: CASSHTASTEAFF.

The V call is TRBV9, the J call TRBJ1-1; a possible D gene is TRBD1 (5 bases). Germline CDR1 and CDR2: SGDLS and YYNGEE. Trimming shortened V by 5 bases and J by 0 bases, and 14 bases separated the two germline ends. CDR3 length: 15 residues. The DNA for the CDR3 is TGTGCCAGCAGAGAAACTACAGGCATGAACACTGAAGCTTTCTTT. It codes for CASRETTGMNTEAFF. The full variable domain, in which reference TRBV9 and TRBJ1-1 provide the parts outside the CDR3, is DSGVTQTPKHLITATGQRVTLRCSPRSGDLSVYWYQQSLDQGLQFLIQYYNGEERAKGNILERFSAQQFPDLHSELNLSSLELGDSALYFCASRETTGMNTEAFFGQGTRLTVV.

This clonotype was counted a few times. CDR3 nucleotides: TGTGCCAGCAGCTCCCAGGGAACCGGGGAGCTGTTTTTT. This translates into CASSSQGTGELFF. The V call is TRBV11-2, the J call TRBJ2-2, with D perhaps TRBD1 (5 bases). Per germline, CDR1 SGHAT and CDR2 FQNNGV. V lost 4 bases to trimming and J lost 5 bases, with 8 bases between them. This CDR3 has 13 amino acids.

The chain joins TRBV7-9 to TRBJ2-3, with 7 positions matching TRBD1. With 7 bases clipped from V and 1 base from J, the junction kept 5 bases outside the gene matches. CDR1 and CDR2 (germline): SEHNR, FQNEAQ (reference sequence). This CDR3 is built from 14 residues. This chain's CDR3 is CASNGDSRTDTQYF. For the CDR3, the DNA is TGTGCCAGCAACGGGGACAGCCGCACAGATACGCAGTATTTT.

The J gene is TRBJ2-5, the V gene TRBV20-1, with a possible D match to TRBD2 (7 bases). CDR1 and CDR2 from the germline V gene are DFQATT and SNEGSKA (reference sequence). The CDR3 is 14 amino acids. Trimming removed 0 bases at V and 5 bases at J, with 13 bases between. The CDR3 nucleotides read TGCAGTGCTAGAGATTTCGGGGGGCTGGAGACCCAGTACTTC. It is translated as CSARDFGGLETQYF.

The chain couples TRBV12-3 or TRBV12-4 to TRBJ1-1; D is uncertain. CDR3 length: 11 amino acids. V was clipped by 8 bases and J by 10 bases, with 14 bases between them. The CDR3 nucleotides read TGTGCCAGCGGAATAGCAGGCAGAGCTTTCTTT. It specifies CASGIAGRAFF.

This clonotype was observed a handful of times. The gene calls are TRBV7-2 and TRBJ2-1; 11 bases map to TRBD1. Germline V gene data show CDR1 as SGHTA and CDR2 as FQGNSA. J lost 6 bases, V lost 2 bases, and 9 bases had no gene match. The CDR3 loop spans 17 amino acids. This CDR3 is CASSLLGPGTGGNEQFF. As DNA, the CDR3 is TGTGCCAGCAGCTTATTAGGCCCCGGGACAGGGGGCAATGAGCAGTTCTTC.

This clonotype has at least ten counts. The rearrangement links TRBV5-1 to TRBJ1-5; possibly TRBD1 for D (5 bases). The CDR3 runs to 15 residues. The V gene's germline CDR1 is SGHRS and CDR2 YFSETQ. The V gene lost 1 base and the J gene lost 1 base, with 9 bases spanning the gap. CDR3 coding DNA: TGCGCCAGCAGCTTGACAGGTACGAGCAATCAGCCCCAGCATTTT. As protein: CASSLTGTSNQPQHF.

The chain uses TRBV9 and TRBJ2-3, with 15 bases aligning to TRBD2. After removal of 4 bases from V and 4 bases from J, the junction contained 10 bases not matched to a gene. Germline V gene lookup returns CDR1 SGDLS and CDR2 YYNGEE. This CDR3 contains 18 residues. Here the CDR3 DNA reads TGTGCCAGCAGCCCAGGGGGACTAGCGGGGGGAGCATCAGATACGCAGTATTTT. Translation gives CASSPGGLAGGASDTQYF.